This T cell receptor (beta chain) was sequenced in a study of CD8 T cells in Susac syndrome. Overall study: Clinical remission applied to fewer than ten sequenced Susac syndrome patients, and roughly 6 had active disease. At the time of blood draw, patients with Susac syndrome were therapy-naive, receiving corticosteroids, or receiving intravenous immunoglobulin alone.

TCR beta sequencing covered blood CD8+ and CD4+ T cells. To note about this clonotype: Its antigen is not known.

Notes on the study in general: CD8+ clonal expansion in Susac was maximal in TEMRA cells and in active patients.

CDR1 is GTSNPN, CDR2 SVGIG, per germline (reference sequence). The CDR3 length is 14 residues. Trimming removed 4 bases at V and 6 bases at J, with 18 bases between. Random hexamers were used to reverse transcribe the RNA input (about 0.45 to 1 ug). One entry per CDR3 protein results from TCRdb running MiXCR on the immunoSEQ multiplex PCR reads. The sample contains approximately 80,000 distinct CDR3 sequences, approximately 94% of which appear only once. The V call is TRBV30, the J call TRBJ1-1, with a weak D call TRBD1 (6 bases). The sequenced sample was CD8+ T cells from PBMCs. The source is a human donor with Susac syndrome. CDR3 region: CAWTRRGLLAEAFF. The CDR3 DNA reads TGTGCCTGGACGCGGCGGGGGCTTCTCGCTGAAGCTTTCTTT.